Sequencing of this TCR beta chain was carried out in a study of blood T cell repertoires in COVID-19. Overall study: COVID-19 samples collected from the United States, Italy and Spain covered acute and convalescent phases.

After removal of 3 bases from V and 4 bases from J, the junction contained 7 bases not matched to a gene. The germline V gene encodes CDR1 KGHSH and CDR2 LQKENI. The CDR3 covers 16 residues. Methods used by the authors: Cell counts per sample came from amplifying reference gene primers. The data were produced by immunoSEQ multiplex PCR, yet TCRdb's version contains in-frame clones alone and is incomplete. D and trimming come from the DNA, and the V and J calls and clone size come from that table. The repertoire consists of some 150,000 clones, with roughly 84% occurring once and the leading ten covering about 7.8%.

The chain recombines TRBV18 with TRBJ1-4; 8 bases fit TRBD1. Sequencing input: peripheral blood. This TCR came from a woman between 45 and 65 years old in a cohort sampled during active or convalescent COVID-19. The DNA for the CDR3 is TGTGCCAGCTCACCGGACAGGGAGGCCTTTAATGAAAAACTGTTTTTT. It specifies CASSPDREAFNEKLFF.